What follows are 20 T cell receptor beta chains derived from one specimen sequenced in a study of cytomegalovirus exposure and HLA in healthy donors (TCRdb year 2017). Library preparation used the immunoSEQ multiplex PCR assay. For the multiplex PCR, a mixture combining 60 forward primers for TCR Vbeta segments and 13 reverse primers for TCR Jbeta segments was used. As stored in TCRdb, this immuneACCESS dataset retains in-frame rearrangements with V and J assigned. A fraction of the clones does not appear; measured against another copy, unresolved V genes explain less than half of the discrepancy, and the remainder lacks a known reason. This sample gives 120,000 to 150,000 clones in total; roughly two thirds of them show up just once. About 1.7% of the sample lies in the top ten. The sequenced sample was PBMCs. The source is a male donor in good health and CMV-seronegative.

V usage is TRBV5-1 and J usage is TRBJ1-2; D remains unclear. V was trimmed by 5 bases and J by 1 base, leaving 15 bases between them. The length of the CDR3 is 15 residues. Germline-derived CDR1 and CDR2 are SGHRS and YFSETQ. In DNA form, the CDR3 reads TGCGCCAGCAGATCCGTCTCGGGTGGTAACTATGGCTACACCTTC. It yields the protein CASRSVSGGNYGYTF.

J is TRBJ1-2 and V is TRBV4-2; TRBD1 matches 7 bases. J gave up 0 bases and V 2 bases, and 3 bases lay outside the gene matches. CDR1 and CDR2 from the germline V gene are LGHNA and YNFKEQ. The CDR3 spans 15 residues. The CDR3 here is CASSQPGQSNYGYTF. The CDR3 DNA sequence: TGTGCCAGCAGCCAACCGGGACAGTCTAACTATGGCTACACCTTC.

CDR3 sequence: CASSLSIAGGPLAKNIQYF. In nucleotides, the CDR3 is TGTGCCAGCAGCTTGTCCATAGCGGGGGGCCCCTTAGCCAAAAACATTCAGTACTTC. The gene calls are TRBV5-6 and TRBJ2-4; 10 nucleotides agree with TRBD2. The CDR3 has 19 amino acids. Germline V gene lookup returns CDR1 SGHDT and CDR2 YYEEEE. Trimming took 1 base from V and 0 from J; bases not matched to a gene: 10.

This clone has just a few counts. The chain employs TRBV6-5 and TRBJ1-6; a possible D gene is TRBD1 (5 bases). Germline CDR1 is MNHEY and CDR2 is SVGAGI. The CDR3 length is 14 residues. V was cut by 3 bases and J by 8 bases, with 11 bases left in between. This CDR3 reads CASSYGARDSPLHF. The CDR3 nucleotides are TGTGCCAGCAGTTATGGGGCCAGGGATTCACCCCTCCACTTT.

The chain employs TRBV6-1 and TRBJ2-7; TRBD1 matches 7 bases. Germline lookup yields CDR1 MNHNS and CDR2 SASEGT. This CDR3 contains 12 residues. V lost 7 bases and J lost 4; bases outside the gene matches: 4. The CDR3 loop is CASTGGNYEQYF. The CDR3 bases are TGTGCCAGCACAGGGGGAAATTACGAGCAGTACTTC.

This clone occurred a few times. The chain is built from TRBV6-5 and TRBJ1-4; D is ambiguous. Trimming cost V 5 bases and J 5 bases, with 9 bases left between them. Germline-derived CDR1 and CDR2 are MNHEY and SVGAGI. This CDR3 is built from 13 residues. The CDR3 spells CASSEYSNEKLFF. CDR3 in DNA: TGTGCCAGCAGTGAATACAGCAATGAAAAACTGTTTTTT.

This chain uses TRBV9 with TRBJ1-1, with D possibly TRBD1 on 5 matching bases. This CDR3 is 15 amino acids long. CDR1 SGDLS and CDR2 YYNGEE come from the germline V gene. V was clipped by 3 bases and J by 0 bases, with 12 bases between them. CDR3 sequence reads: CASSEPPTVNTEAFF. CDR3 coding DNA: TGTGCCAGCAGCGAGCCCCCGACAGTGAACACTGAAGCTTTCTTT.

This clone was observed a single time. V is TRBV5-4 and J is TRBJ2-4; the D gene is possibly TRBD2 (5 bases). The CDR3 consists of 17 residues. The germline V gene encodes CDR1 SGHNT and CDR2 YYREEE (reference sequence). The V gene lost 0 bases and the J gene lost 1 base, with 14 bases spanning the gap. The CDR3 DNA is TGTGCCAGCAGCTTGGATCCGGGAAAGGGTGCCAAAAACATTCAGTACTTC. Amino acid sequence: CASSLDPGKGAKNIQYF.

This clone was found a few times. This chain connects TRBV25-1 to TRBJ1-4, with 8 bases identical to TRBD1. The junction had 10 bases not matched to a gene; V was cut back by 2 bases and J by 8 bases. The CDR3 has 16 residues. Per the germline V gene, CDR1 is MGHDK and CDR2 is SYGVNS. CDR3 DNA sequence: TGTGCCAGCAGTGAAGCTTGGACAGGGCTAAGGGAAAAACTGTTTTTT. Translated, it gives CASSEAWTGLREKLFF.

The V call is TRBV6-1, the J call TRBJ1-2; 9 positions agree with TRBD1. Per the germline V gene, CDR1 is MNHNS and CDR2 is SASEGT. The CDR3 extends over 16 amino acids. V trimming: 2 bases; J trimming: 2 bases; junction bases outside the gene matches: 6. CDR3 sequence: CASSEIRTGVNYGYTF. In nucleotides, the CDR3 is TGTGCCAGCAGTGAAATCCGGACAGGGGTAAACTATGGCTACACCTTC.

This clone was seen more than once but under ten times. This chain links TRBV7-6 with TRBJ2-5, with TRBD2 as a possible D gene (6 bases). Germline V lookup: CDR1 SGHVS, CDR2 FNYEAQ. This CDR3 contains 14 residues. V gave up 3 bases and J gave up 5 bases, with 13 bases separating them. The CDR3 DNA sequence: TGTGCCAGCAGCTTGCACGGGGGAGATGAGACCCAGTACTTC. Residues: CASSLHGGDETQYF. The entire variable domain, with the rest obtained from reference TRBV7-6 and TRBJ2-5, is as follows: GAGVSQSPRYKVTKRGQDVALRCDPISGHVSLYWYRQALGQGPEFLTYFNYEAQQDKSGLPNDRFSAERPEGSISTLTIQRTEQRDSAMYRCASSLHGGDETQYFGPGTRLLVL.

The V gene is TRBV4-3, the J gene TRBJ2-2; 10 nucleotides line up with TRBD2. The germline V gene has CDR1 LGHNA and CDR2 YSLEER. Losses at the gene ends were 0 bases for V and 4 bases for J; bases not matched to a gene: 8. The CDR3 loop spans 18 amino acids. The CDR3 nucleotides read TGCGCCAGCAGCCAAGACCCCAATAGCGGGGGGTTCACCGGGGAGCTGTTTTTT. This translates into CASSQDPNSGGFTGELFF.

The chain is built from TRBV18 and TRBJ2-3; no clear D. V lost 5 bases to trimming and J lost 3 bases, with 12 bases between them. Germline V lookup: CDR1 KGHSH, CDR2 LQKENI. The length of the CDR3 is 14 residues. The CDR3 nucleotides are TGTGCCAGCTCATCCTTCGACGGGACAGATACGCAGTATTTT. Translating it yields CASSSFDGTDTQYF.

V is TRBV6-5 and J is TRBJ1-5, with D possibly TRBD1 on 6 matching bases. CDR1 and CDR2 from the germline V gene are MNHEY and SVGAGI. V was cut by 6 bases and J by 9 bases, with 15 bases left in between. The CDR3 is 13 amino acids. The CDR3 DNA follows: TGTGCCAGCAGCCAATCCAGGGGAAGGCCCCAGCATTTT. It yields the protein CASSQSRGRPQHF.

This chain uses TRBV7-8 with TRBJ2-2, with TRBD1 matching over 9 bases. The junction had 2 bases not matched to a gene; V was cut back by 5 bases and J by 1 base. The CDR3 length is 15 residues. Germline CDR1 and CDR2: SGHVS and FQNEAQ. The CDR3 is CASSRGQGNTGELFF. CDR3 DNA: TGTGCCAGCAGCCGGGGACAGGGGAACACCGGGGAGCTGTTTTTT.

The rearrangement links TRBV7-2 to TRBJ2-1; 12 positions match TRBD2. After removal of 3 bases from V and 6 bases from J, the junction contained 0 bases not matched to a gene. Germline lookup yields CDR1 SGHTA and CDR2 FQGNSA. The CDR3 sequence is 14 residues long. The DNA for the CDR3 is TGTGCCAGCAGCTTGACTAGCGGGGGCAATGAGCAGTTCTTC. Protein: CASSLTSGGNEQFF.

The gene calls are TRBV4-1 and TRBJ1-4; D is ambiguous. Trimming left V 1 base short and J 8 bases short, with 20 bases between. Germline CDR1 is MGHRA and CDR2 is YSYEKL. The CDR3 loop spans 17 amino acids. CDR3 sequence: CASSQAPPEEFGEKLFF. The CDR3 coding sequence is TGCGCCAGCAGCCAAGCGCCCCCTGAGGAATTCGGAGAAAAACTGTTTTTT.

The genes are TRBV27 and TRBJ1-1; D is undetermined. V was trimmed by 1 base and J by 1 base, leaving 4 bases between them. Germline CDR1 and CDR2: MNHEY and SMNVEV (reference sequence). The CDR3 consists of 13 residues. As DNA, the CDR3 is TGTGCCAGCAGTTTATATAGGAACACTGAAGCTTTCTTT. Protein: CASSLYRNTEAFF.

This clone was seen a few times. The CDR3 sequence is CASSRGQGIGSYNSPLHF. The CDR3 region has the DNA TGTGCCAGCTCACGGGGACAGGGAATCGGATCCTATAATTCACCCCTCCACTTT. The chain joins TRBV18 to TRBJ1-6, with 9 positions matching TRBD1. With 4 bases clipped from V and 1 base from J, the junction kept 8 bases outside the gene matches. Germline CDR1 and CDR2: KGHSH and LQKENI. The CDR3 extends over 18 amino acids. Full variable domain (remainder filled in from reference TRBV18 and TRBJ1-6): NAGVMQNPRHLVRRRGQEARLRCSPMKGHSHVYWYRQLPEEGLKFMVYLQKENIIDESGMPKERFSAEFPKEGPSILRIQQVVRGDSAAYFCASSRGQGIGSYNSPLHFGNGTRLTVT.

The chain carries TRBV5-6 and TRBJ1-2; D is undetermined. Trimming removed 8 bases at V and 3 bases at J, with 17 bases between. Germline loops: CDR1 SGHDT, CDR2 YYEEEE. The CDR3 covers 14 residues. The CDR3: CASRGPFLDYGYTF. The CDR3 region has the DNA TGTGCCAGTCGGGGTCCCTTTCTAGACTATGGCTACACCTTC.